Listed below are T cell receptor beta chains from one sample, sequenced in a study of control samples from healthy donors and cancer patients. Repertoires were generated with immunoSEQ multiplex PCR, while TCRdb's copy carries only in-frame clones and drops some. The sample lists about 170,000 clones, roughly 94% occurring once. Sequencing was carried out using blood. The receptors were sampled from a woman between 18 and 30 years old in good health. The CDR3 runs from the conserved cysteine through the conserved F or W. D genes are given only for firm matches. Clone sizes are given selectively: once, few, many, or a class where the clone is expanded.

d_call j_call clone_size v_call cdr3_nt cdr3_aa
TRBD2 TRBJ2-5 - TRBV9 TGTGCCAGCAGCGTAGCGGGAGGACAAGAGACCCAGTACTTC CASSVAGGQETQYF
- TRBJ1-1 - TRBV18 TGTGCCAGCTCACCACAATCTGTTAACACTGAAGCTTTCTTT CASSPQSVNTEAFF
TRBD1 TRBJ1-3 - TRBV11-3 TGTGCCAGCACCGACAGGGCCACCTCTGGAAACACCATATATTTT CASTDRATSGNTIYF
- TRBJ1-1 - TRBV6-6 TGTGCCAGCACCCTGGGGCCGGAGACTGAAGCTTTCTTT CASTLGPETEAFF
- TRBJ1-1 - TRBV28 TGTGCCAGCAGTCCCACCACTGAAGCTTTCTTT CASSPTTEAFF
- TRBJ1-1 - TRBV13 TGTGCCAGCAGCCTGGGGCCCGAAGCTTTCTTT CASSLGPEAFF
TRBD1 TRBJ1-3 - TRBV6-5 TGTGCCAGCAGCAGGGACAGCTCTGGAAACACCATATATTTT CASSRDSSGNTIYF
- TRBJ1-4 once TRBV6-5 TGTGCCAGCTCCCGGGGCACAGGGACTGAAAAACTGTTTTTT CASSRGTGTEKLFF
- TRBJ1-2 - TRBV6-1 TGTGCCAGCAGTGAAGCCGGGTTTGGCTACACCTTC CASSEAGFGYTF
TRBD1 TRBJ2-7 - TRBV4-2 TGTGCCAGCAGCCAAGGGTCAGGGGCTCCGACAGGGTGGAACGAGCAGTACTTC CASSQGSGAPTGWNEQYF
TRBD1 TRBJ1-2 - TRBV7-6 TGTGCCAGCAGCTTATTCCAGGGGGCGATTAACTATGGCTACACCTTC CASSLFQGAINYGYTF
TRBD1 TRBJ2-7 - TRBV2 TGTGCCAGCAGCTATAACAGGGGAAGGTCCTACGAGCAGTACTTC CASSYNRGRSYEQYF
- TRBJ2-1 - TRBV5-4 TGTGCCAGCAGCCCTGAAGGGGGAATTCTGGACTACAATGAGCAGTTCTTC CASSPEGGILDYNEQFF
- TRBJ1-6 - TRBV7-2 TGTGCCAGCAGCTTAGCCGGGACGGAGAATTCACCCCTCCACTTT CASSLAGTENSPLHF
TRBD1 TRBJ1-2 - TRBV27 TGTGCCAGCAGGAGCTTGACAGGGGACTATGGCTACACCTTC CASRSLTGDYGYTF
TRBD1 TRBJ1-1 - TRBV6-2/TRBV6-3 TGTGCCAGCAGTTGGACCGGGACAGTCACTGAAGCTTTCTTT CASSWTGTVTEAFF
- TRBJ2-5 - TRBV5-1 TGCGCCAGCAGCGCGGGATCGGTTGGGGGAGAGACCCAGTACTTC CASSAGSVGGETQYF
- TRBJ1-1 - TRBV29-1 TGCAGCGTCGGGACACCGAACACTGAAGCTTTCTTT CSVGTPNTEAFF
TRBD1 TRBJ1-4 - TRBV19 TGTGCCAGTCAGGGGGGGTATGGTGAAAAACTGTTTTTT CASQGGYGEKLFF
- TRBJ1-2 - TRBV6-4 TGTGCCAGTCCTCCGGGACGGCTCCCCTATGGCTACACCTTC CASPPGRLPYGYTF
- TRBJ2-3 - TRBV7-2 TGTGCCAGCAGCTTAGAGGCGCTGAGAACAGATACGCAGTATTTT CASSLEALRTDTQYF
TRBD1 TRBJ1-5 once TRBV10-3 TGTGCCATCAGTGAGGGACAGGGTAATTTGCAGCCCCAGCATTTT CAISEGQGNLQPQHF
- TRBJ2-5 - TRBV7-7 TGTGCTAGCAGCTTCGCCGGGGGAAGGCAAGAGACCCAGTACTTC CASSFAGGRQETQYF
TRBD2 TRBJ2-1 - TRBV15 TGTGCCACCAGCAGAGCCGGGGCGGGAGGGCAGGTTGAGCAGTTCTTC CATSRAGAGGQVEQFF
- TRBJ1-1 - TRBV7-6 TGTGCCAGCAGCTTTCTGGAGGGAATGAACACTGAAGCTTTCTTT CASSFLEGMNTEAFF
- TRBJ1-5 once TRBV7-6 TGTGCCAGCAGCCCCGACAGGTCCTATAGCAATCAGCCCCAGCATTTT CASSPDRSYSNQPQHF
- TRBJ1-1 - TRBV7-2 TGTGCCAGCAGCCCTCCTTCGACTCCGAACACTGAAGCTTTCTTT CASSPPSTPNTEAFF
- TRBJ1-1 - TRBV14 TGTGCCAGCAGCCATTACACGAACACTGAAGCTTTCTTT CASSHYTNTEAFF
- TRBJ1-5 - TRBV7-8 TGTGCCAGCAGCTCGGGAAGGGTGGGCAATCAGCCCCAGCATTTT CASSSGRVGNQPQHF
- TRBJ1-2 - TRBV2 TGTGCCAGCAGTTGGGAGCAGCTCTTTGGGTTCTATGGCTACACCTTC CASSWEQLFGFYGYTF
TRBD1 TRBJ2-1 - TRBV11-2 TGTGCCAGCAGCCCGCTCTGGGCCGGGACAGGGCCTAACAATGAGCAGTTCTTC CASSPLWAGTGPNNEQFF
- TRBJ1-2 - TRBV4-2 TGTGCCAGCAGCCAGATCTTAGTGACTAACTATGGCTACACCTTC CASSQILVTNYGYTF
TRBD1 TRBJ1-1 - TRBV7-9 TGTGCCAGCGGTCGAGACAGGGGAGGAGCTTTCTTT CASGRDRGGAFF
- TRBJ2-1 - TRBV28 TGTGCCAGCCAAGACACGTTCTCCTACAATGAGCAGTTCTTC CASQDTFSYNEQFF
- TRBJ1-5 - TRBV2 TGTGCCAGCGAAGGGGGGCCCAATCAGCCCCAGCATTTT CASEGGPNQPQHF
- TRBJ1-1 - TRBV11-1 TGTGCCAGCAGCTTACTTGGGACTGAAGCTTTCTTT CASSLLGTEAFF
- TRBJ1-1 - TRBV5-4 TGTGCCAGCAGCTTGAATTCGGCACTAGGGGCTTTCTTT CASSLNSALGAFF
- TRBJ1-1 - TRBV2 TGTGCCAGCAGTTCGGACGGGCGAGTCACTGAAGCTTTCTTT CASSSDGRVTEAFF
TRBD1 TRBJ1-5 - TRBV4-2 TGTGCCAGCAGCCCCGCGGGACAGGGGGATGTTCAGCCCCAGCATTTT CASSPAGQGDVQPQHF
- TRBJ2-1 few TRBV10-3 TGTGCCATCAGTGAGTCTGGCTTCGGGACAAAGTCCTACAATGAGCAGTTCTTC CAISESGFGTKSYNEQFF
- TRBJ2-7 - TRBV5-6 TGTGCCAGCAGCTTGGGTGGGGGTTCCTACGAGCAGTACTTC CASSLGGGSYEQYF
TRBD2 TRBJ2-6 - TRBV5-1 TGCGCCAGCAGCTTGGTACCGTCGGGAGGGTCTGGGGCCAACGTCCTGACTTTC CASSLVPSGGSGANVLTF
- TRBJ1-5 once TRBV2 TGTGCCAGCAGTGCAAGCTTCAATCAGCCCCAGCATTTT CASSASFNQPQHF
- TRBJ1-2 - TRBV7-9 TGTGCCAGCAGCTTGCCCATTGGGGGCTACACCTTC CASSLPIGGYTF
TRBD1 TRBJ1-1 - TRBV11-3 TGTGCCAGCAGCTCCGGACAGGGGGCCTCGAACACTGAAGCTTTCTTT CASSSGQGASNTEAFF
TRBD2 TRBJ2-1 - TRBV7-2 TGTGCCAGCAGCCCCCGAAGGACTAGCGTAAGCAATGAGCAGTTCTTC CASSPRRTSVSNEQFF
- TRBJ1-3 - TRBV7-2 TGTGCCAGCAGCCTCAGGGGTACTTCTGGAAACACCATATATTTT CASSLRGTSGNTIYF
- TRBJ1-2 - TRBV24-1 TGTGCCACCAGTGCCTCGGGGAACTATGGCTACACCTTC CATSASGNYGYTF
- TRBJ1-1 - TRBV9 TGTGCCAGCAGCAATCCGCAGGGCATGAACACTGAAGCTTTCTTT CASSNPQGMNTEAFF
- TRBJ2-1 - TRBV5-6 TGTGCCAGCAGCCCCGCCGGGACTCACGGTGTTGAGCAGTTCTTC CASSPAGTHGVEQFF
- TRBJ2-2 - TRBV27 TGTGCCAGCAGTTTATACTCCGGACACTCGAACACCGGGGAGCTGTTTTTT CASSLYSGHSNTGELFF
- TRBJ2-5 - TRBV7-2 TGTGCCAGCAGCCCACGGGAGACCCAGTACTTC CASSPRETQYF
- TRBJ2-1 - TRBV3-1/TRBV3-2 TGTGCCAGCAGCCAAAGTCCGTCAGAGCAGTTCTTC CASSQSPSEQFF
- TRBJ2-2 - TRBV5-1 TGCGCCAGCAGCCTTTCGACCGGACAGGGAGGGGTCGGGGAGCTGTTTTTT CASSLSTGQGGVGELFF
- TRBJ1-5 once TRBV28 TGTGCCAGCAGTTTATGGTCAGGTTACAATCAGCCCCAGCATTTT CASSLWSGYNQPQHF
- TRBJ2-5 - TRBV6-5 TGTGCCAGCAGCGTCGTGGTTTGGGAGACCCAGTACTTC CASSVVVWETQYF
TRBD1 TRBJ2-1 - TRBV16 TGTGCCAGCAGCCGTACGGGACAGACCTACAATGAGCAGTTCTTC CASSRTGQTYNEQFF